The sequence of this TCR beta chain was determined in a study of identical twins. Study findings and constraints: Out-of-frame TCR alpha sharing observed in monozygotic twins exceeded model estimates. Conclusions relied on cross-sectional statistical analysis, not following the same donors.

A few counts support this clonotype. Its antigen is as yet unknown. Germline V gene lookup returns CDR1 SEHNR and CDR2 FQNEAQ (reference sequence). This CDR3 contains 17 residues. V lost 5 bases and J lost 5; bases outside the gene matches: 11. Unique molecular identifiers were present on the cDNA, which also gained a universal primer site by template switching. TCRdb reanalysed the 5' RACE reads using MiXCR and keeps one entry per CDR3 protein. This repertoire shows approximately 300,000 distinct CDR3 sequences, 8.5% to 9.5% found once; its top ten account for around 7.1%. These data are also associated with another study on yellow fever vaccine responses in identical twins.

The rearrangement uses TRBV7-9 and TRBJ2-3; 12 bases line up with TRBD1. Sequencing used CD8+ T cells sorted from blood. This clonotype was sampled from a young woman in good health. CDR3 nucleotides: TGTGCCAGCAGCCGCCCCGACCGGGACAGGGGGCTAGATACGCAGTATTTT. Amino acids: CASSRPDRDRGLDTQYF.